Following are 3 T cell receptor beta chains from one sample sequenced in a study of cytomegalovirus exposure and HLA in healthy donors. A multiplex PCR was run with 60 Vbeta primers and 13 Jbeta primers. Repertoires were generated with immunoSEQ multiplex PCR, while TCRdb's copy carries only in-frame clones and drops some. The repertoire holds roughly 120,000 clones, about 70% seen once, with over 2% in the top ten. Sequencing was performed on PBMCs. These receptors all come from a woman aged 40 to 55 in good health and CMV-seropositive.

CDR3 sequence reads: CASSVHPSEGNEQFF. CDR3 in DNA: TGTGCCAGCAGCGTTCACCCTAGCGAGGGCAATGAGCAGTTCTTC. The chain joins TRBV9 to TRBJ2-1, with a possible D match to TRBD2 (6 bases). CDR3 length: 15 residues. The germline gives CDR1 SGDLS, CDR2 YYNGEE. The ends were cut back, 2 bases at V and 6 bases at J, with 15 bases in the middle. The whole variable domain, filled in from reference TRBV9 and TRBJ2-1, reads DSGVTQTPKHLITATGQRVTLRCSPRSGDLSVYWYQQSLDQGLQFLIQYYNGEERAKGNILERFSAQQFPDLHSELNLSSLELGDSALYFCASSVHPSEGNEQFFGPGTRLTVL.

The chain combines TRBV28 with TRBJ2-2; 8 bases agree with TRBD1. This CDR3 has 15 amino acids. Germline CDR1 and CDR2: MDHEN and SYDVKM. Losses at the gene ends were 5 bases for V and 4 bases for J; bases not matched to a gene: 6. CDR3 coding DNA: TGTGCCAGCAGTCCAGGGGGCGCGGGCACCGGGGAGCTGTTTTTT. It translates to CASSPGGAGTGELFF.

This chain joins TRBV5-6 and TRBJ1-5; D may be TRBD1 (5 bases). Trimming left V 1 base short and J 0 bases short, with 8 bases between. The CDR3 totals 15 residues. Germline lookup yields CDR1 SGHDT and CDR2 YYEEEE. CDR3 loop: CASSLRGSSNQPQHF. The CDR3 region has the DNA TGTGCCAGCAGCTTGAGGGGTAGTAGCAATCAGCCCCAGCATTTT.